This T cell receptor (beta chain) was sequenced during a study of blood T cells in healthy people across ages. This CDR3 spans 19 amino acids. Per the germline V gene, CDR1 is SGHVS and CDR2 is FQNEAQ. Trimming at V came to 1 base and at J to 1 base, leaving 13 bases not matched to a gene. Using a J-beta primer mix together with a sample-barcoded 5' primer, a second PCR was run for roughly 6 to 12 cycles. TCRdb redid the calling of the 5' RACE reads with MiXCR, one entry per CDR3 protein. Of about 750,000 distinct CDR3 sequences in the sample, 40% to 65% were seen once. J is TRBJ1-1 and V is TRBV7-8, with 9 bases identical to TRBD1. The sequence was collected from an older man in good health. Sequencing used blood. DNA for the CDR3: TGTGCCAGCAGCTTAGGTCTCCGGGACAGGGCCCCAGCGAACACTGAAGCTTTCTTT. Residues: CASSLGLRDRAPANTEAFF.